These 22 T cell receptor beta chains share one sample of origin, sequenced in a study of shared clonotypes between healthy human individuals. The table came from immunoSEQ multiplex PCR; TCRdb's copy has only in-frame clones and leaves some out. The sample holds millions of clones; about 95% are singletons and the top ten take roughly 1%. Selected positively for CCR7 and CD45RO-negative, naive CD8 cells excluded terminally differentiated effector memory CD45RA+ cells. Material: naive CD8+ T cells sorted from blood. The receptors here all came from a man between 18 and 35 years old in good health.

The CDR3 coding sequence is TGTGCCAGCAATCCGGGACAGGGTGACACCGGGGAGCTGTTTTTT. This encodes CASNPGQGDTGELFF. This chain uses TRBV27 with TRBJ2-2; 9 positions match TRBD1. After removal of 7 bases from V and 3 bases from J, the junction contained 6 bases not matched to a gene. CDR3 length equals 15 residues. Germline V lookup: CDR1 MNHEY, CDR2 SMNVEV (reference sequence).

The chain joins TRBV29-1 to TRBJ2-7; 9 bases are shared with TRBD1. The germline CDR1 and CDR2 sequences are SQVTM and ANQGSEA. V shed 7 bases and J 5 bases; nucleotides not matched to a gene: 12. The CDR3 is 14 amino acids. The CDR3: CSAIPGDRVHEQYF. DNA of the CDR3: TGCAGCGCAATACCAGGGGACAGGGTTCACGAGCAGTACTTC.

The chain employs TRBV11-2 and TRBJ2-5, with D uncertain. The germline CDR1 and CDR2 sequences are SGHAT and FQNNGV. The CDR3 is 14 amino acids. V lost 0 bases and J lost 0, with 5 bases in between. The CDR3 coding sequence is TGTGCCAGCAGCTTAGATTTTTACCAAGAGACCCAGTACTTC. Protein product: CASSLDFYQETQYF.

In DNA, the CDR3 is TGTGCCAGCAGTTTAGGGCAGTCCAGGACTGAAGCTTTCTTT. It specifies CASSLGQSRTEAFF. V gene TRBV27 combines with J gene TRBJ1-1, with unresolved D. CDR1 is MNHEY, CDR2 SMNVEV, per germline (reference sequence). The CDR3 consists of 14 residues. Deletions cut 2 bases from V and 5 bases from J, with 12 bases between.

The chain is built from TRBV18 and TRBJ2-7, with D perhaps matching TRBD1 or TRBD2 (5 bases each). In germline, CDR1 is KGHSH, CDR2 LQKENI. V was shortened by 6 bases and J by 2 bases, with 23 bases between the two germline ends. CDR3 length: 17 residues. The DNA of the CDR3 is TGTGCCAGCTCTCCAAACCTTGGGGGAGAGGGGACCTACGAGCAGTACTTC. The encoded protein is CASSPNLGGEGTYEQYF.

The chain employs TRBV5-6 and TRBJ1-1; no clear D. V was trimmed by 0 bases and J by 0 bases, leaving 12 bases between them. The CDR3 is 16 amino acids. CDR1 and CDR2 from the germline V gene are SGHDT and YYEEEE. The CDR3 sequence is CASSLGFDSMNTEAFF. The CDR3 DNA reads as TGTGCCAGCAGCTTGGGGTTTGACTCCATGAACACTGAAGCTTTCTTT. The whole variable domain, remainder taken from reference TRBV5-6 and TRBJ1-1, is DAGVTQSPTHLIKTRGQQVTLRCSPKSGHDTVSWYQQALGQGPQFIFQYYEEEERQRGNFPDRFSGHQFPNYSSELNVNALLLGDSALYLCASSLGFDSMNTEAFFGQGTRLTVV.

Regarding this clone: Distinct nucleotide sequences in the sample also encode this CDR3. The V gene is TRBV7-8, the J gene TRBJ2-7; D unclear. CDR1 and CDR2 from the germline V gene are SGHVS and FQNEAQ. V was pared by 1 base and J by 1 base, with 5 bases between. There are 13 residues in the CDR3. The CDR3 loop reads CASSLGVSYEQYF. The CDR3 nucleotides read TGTGCCAGCAGCTTAGGTGTGTCCTACGAGCAGTACTTC.

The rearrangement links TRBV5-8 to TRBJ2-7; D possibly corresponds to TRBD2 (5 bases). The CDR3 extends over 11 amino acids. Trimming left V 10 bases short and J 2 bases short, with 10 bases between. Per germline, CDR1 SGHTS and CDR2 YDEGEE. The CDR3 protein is CAADGAYEQYF. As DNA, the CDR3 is TGTGCCGCGGACGGGGCCTACGAGCAGTACTTC. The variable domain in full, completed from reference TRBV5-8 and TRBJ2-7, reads EAGVTQSPTHLIKTRGQQATLRCSPISGHTSVYWYQQALGLGLQFLLWYDEGEERNRGNFPPRFSGRQFPNYSSELNVNALELEDSALYLCAADGAYEQYFGPGTRLTVT.

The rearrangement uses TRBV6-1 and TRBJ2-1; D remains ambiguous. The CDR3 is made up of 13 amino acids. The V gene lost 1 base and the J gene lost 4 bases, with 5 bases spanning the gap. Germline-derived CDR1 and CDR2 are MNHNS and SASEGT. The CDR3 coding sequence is TGTGCCAGCAGTGAAGTCGCATACAATGAGCAGTTCTTC. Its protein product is CASSEVAYNEQFF.

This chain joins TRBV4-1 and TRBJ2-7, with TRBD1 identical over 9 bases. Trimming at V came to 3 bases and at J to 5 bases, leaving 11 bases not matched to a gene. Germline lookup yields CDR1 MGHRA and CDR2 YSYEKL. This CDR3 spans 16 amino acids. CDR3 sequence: CASSHQMGQGWNEQYF. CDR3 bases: TGCGCCAGCAGCCACCAGATGGGACAGGGATGGAACGAGCAGTACTTC.

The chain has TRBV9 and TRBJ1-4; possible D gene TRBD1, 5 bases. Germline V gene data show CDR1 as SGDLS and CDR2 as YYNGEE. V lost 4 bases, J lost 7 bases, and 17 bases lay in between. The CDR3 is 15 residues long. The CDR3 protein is CASSPTGRDIEKLFF. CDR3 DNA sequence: TGTGCCAGCAGCCCCACGGGGCGAGACATTGAAAAACTGTTTTTT.

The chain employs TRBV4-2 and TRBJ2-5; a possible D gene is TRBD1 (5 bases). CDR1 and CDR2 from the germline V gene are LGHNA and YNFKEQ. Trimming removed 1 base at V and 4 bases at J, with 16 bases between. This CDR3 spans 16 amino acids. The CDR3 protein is CASSQAPSGALETQYF. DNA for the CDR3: TGTGCCAGCAGCCAAGCCCCTTCTGGGGCCCTAGAGACCCAGTACTTC.

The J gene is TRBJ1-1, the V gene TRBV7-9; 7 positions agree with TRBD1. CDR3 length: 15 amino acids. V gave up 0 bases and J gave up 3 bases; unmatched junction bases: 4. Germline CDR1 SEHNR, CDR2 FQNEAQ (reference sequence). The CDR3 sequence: CASSLAVGGDTEAFF. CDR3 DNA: TGTGCCAGCAGCTTAGCGGTAGGGGGCGACACTGAAGCTTTCTTT.

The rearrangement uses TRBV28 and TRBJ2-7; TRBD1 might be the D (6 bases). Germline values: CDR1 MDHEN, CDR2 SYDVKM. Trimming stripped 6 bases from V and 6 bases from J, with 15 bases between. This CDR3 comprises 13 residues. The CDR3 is CASRHGQPFEQYF. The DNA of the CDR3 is TGTGCCAGCAGGCATGGACAGCCTTTCGAGCAGTACTTC.

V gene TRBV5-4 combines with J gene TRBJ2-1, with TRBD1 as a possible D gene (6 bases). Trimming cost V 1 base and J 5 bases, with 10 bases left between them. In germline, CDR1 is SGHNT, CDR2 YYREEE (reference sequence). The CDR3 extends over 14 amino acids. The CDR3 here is CASSLLGTNNEQFF. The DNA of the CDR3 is TGTGCCAGCAGCTTGTTGGGGACAAACAATGAGCAGTTCTTC.

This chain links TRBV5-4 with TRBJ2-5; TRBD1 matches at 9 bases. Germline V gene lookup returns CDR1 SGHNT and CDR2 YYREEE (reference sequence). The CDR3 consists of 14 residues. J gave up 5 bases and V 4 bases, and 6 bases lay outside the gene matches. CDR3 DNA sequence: TGTGCCAGCAGCCCATGGACAGGGGCCGAGACCCAGTACTTC. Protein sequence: CASSPWTGAETQYF.

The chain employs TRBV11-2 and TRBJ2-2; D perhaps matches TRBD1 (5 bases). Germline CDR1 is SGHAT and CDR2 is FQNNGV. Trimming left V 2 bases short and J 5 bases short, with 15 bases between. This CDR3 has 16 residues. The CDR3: CASSLSRGPLTGELFF. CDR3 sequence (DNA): TGTGCCAGCAGCTTATCTAGGGGTCCCCTAACCGGGGAGCTGTTTTTT.

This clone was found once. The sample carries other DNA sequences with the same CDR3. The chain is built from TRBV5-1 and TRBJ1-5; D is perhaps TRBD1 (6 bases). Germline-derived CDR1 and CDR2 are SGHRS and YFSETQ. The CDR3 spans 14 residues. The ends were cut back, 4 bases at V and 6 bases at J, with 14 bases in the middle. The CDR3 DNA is TGCGCCAGCAGCCTCGAAGGGGGGGTTCAGCCCCAGCATTTT. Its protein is CASSLEGGVQPQHF.

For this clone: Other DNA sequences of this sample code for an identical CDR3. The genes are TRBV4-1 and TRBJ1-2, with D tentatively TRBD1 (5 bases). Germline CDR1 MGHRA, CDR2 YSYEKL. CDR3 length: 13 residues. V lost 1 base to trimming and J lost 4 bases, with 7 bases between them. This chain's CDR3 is CASSQGQGYGYTF. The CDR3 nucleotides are TGCGCCAGCAGCCAAGGGCAGGGCTATGGCTACACCTTC.

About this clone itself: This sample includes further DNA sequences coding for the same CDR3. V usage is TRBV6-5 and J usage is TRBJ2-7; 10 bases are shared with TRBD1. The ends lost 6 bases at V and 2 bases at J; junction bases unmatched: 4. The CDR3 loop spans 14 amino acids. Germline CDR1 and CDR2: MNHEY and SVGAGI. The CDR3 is CASSPGQGTYEQYF. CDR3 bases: TGTGCCAGCAGCCCGGGACAGGGGACCTACGAGCAGTACTTC.

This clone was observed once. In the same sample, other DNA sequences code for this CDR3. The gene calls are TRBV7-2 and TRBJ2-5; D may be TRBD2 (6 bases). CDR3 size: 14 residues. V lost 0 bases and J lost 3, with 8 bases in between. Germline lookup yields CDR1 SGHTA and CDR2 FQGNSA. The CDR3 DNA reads TGTGCCAGCAGCTTAGCGGGGGGTAAAGAGACCCAGTACTTC. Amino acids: CASSLAGGKETQYF.

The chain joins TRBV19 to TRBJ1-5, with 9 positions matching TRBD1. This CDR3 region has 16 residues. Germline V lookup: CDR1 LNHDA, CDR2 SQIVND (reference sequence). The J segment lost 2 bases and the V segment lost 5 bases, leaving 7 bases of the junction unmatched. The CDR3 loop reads CASSPTGGSGNQPQHF. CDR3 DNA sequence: TGTGCCAGTAGTCCGACAGGGGGTAGCGGCAATCAGCCCCAGCATTTT.